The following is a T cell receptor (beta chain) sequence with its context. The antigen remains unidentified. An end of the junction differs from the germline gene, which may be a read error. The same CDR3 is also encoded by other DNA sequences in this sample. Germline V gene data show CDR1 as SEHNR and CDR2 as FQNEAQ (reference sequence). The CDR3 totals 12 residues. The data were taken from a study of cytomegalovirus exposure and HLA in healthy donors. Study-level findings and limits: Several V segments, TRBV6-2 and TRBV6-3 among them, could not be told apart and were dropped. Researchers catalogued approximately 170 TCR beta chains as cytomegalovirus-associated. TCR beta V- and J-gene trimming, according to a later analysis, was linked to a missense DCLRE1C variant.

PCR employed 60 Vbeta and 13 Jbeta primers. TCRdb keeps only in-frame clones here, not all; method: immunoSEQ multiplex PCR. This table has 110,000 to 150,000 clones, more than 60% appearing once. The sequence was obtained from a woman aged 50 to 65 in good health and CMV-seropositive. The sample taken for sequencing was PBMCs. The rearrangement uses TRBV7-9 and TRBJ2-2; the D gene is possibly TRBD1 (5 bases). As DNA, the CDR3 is TGTGAACAGGCCCCGAACACTGGGGAGCTGTTTTTT. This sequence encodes CEQAPNTGELFF.